The entry below gives a single T cell receptor beta chain sequence along with its context. Its matching antigen is unknown. The entry originates in a study of PD-1 blockade in classical Hodgkin lymphoma. Findings and limits, study-wide: Healthy donors reportedly exceeded newly diagnosed patients in baseline TCR diversity. Significant TCR diversity gains by C4D1 occurred in CD4+ but not CD8+ cells.

After removal of 1 base from V and 0 bases from J, the junction contained 5 bases not matched to a gene. This CDR3 is 16 amino acids long. Looked up from germline, CDR1 is SGHTA and CDR2 is FQGNSA. Sequenced by immunoSEQ multiplex PCR; TCRdb stores in-frame clones only, minus some. The sample shows 20,000 to 25,000 clones, around 69% of them seen only once. Every one of the patients relapsed after autologous stem cell transplantation (brentuximab vedotin exposure was variable). Sequencing was performed on peripheral blood mononuclear cells (PBMCs), taken at baseline. The chain is built from TRBV7-2 and TRBJ1-2, with 7 bases lining up with TRBD1. The TCR was taken from a human donor with classical Hodgkin lymphoma. The CDR3 region is CASSLGTGRPNYGYTF. DNA of the CDR3: TGTGCCAGCAGCTTAGGGACAGGACGGCCTAACTATGGCTACACCTTC.